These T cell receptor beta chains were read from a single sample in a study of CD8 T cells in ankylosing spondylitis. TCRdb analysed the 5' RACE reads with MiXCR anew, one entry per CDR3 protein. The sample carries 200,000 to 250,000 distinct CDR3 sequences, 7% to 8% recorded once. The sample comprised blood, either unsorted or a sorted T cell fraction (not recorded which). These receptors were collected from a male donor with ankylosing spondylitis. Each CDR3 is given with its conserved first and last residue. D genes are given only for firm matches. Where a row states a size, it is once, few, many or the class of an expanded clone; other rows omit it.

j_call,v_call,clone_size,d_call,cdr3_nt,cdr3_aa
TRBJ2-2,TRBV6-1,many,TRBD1,TGTGCCAGCAGTGCCTCGGGACAGGGATTCTACACCGGGGAGCTGTTTTTT,CASSASGQGFYTGELFF
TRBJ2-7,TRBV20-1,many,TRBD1,TGCAGTGCTAGAGCTACAGGGGGCGAGCAGTACTTC,CSARATGGEQYF
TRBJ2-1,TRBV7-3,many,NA,TGTGCCAGCAGCTCCGGGGGTTACAATGAGCAGTTCTTC,CASSSGGYNEQFF
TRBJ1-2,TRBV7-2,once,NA,TGTGCCAGCAGCGTTAGGGGTCCCTCTAACTATGGCTACACCTTC,CASSVRGPSNYGYTF
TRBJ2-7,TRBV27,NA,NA,TGTGCCAGCAGTTTATCGTGGTCCTACGAGCAGTACTTC,CASSLSWSYEQYF
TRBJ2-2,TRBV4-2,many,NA,TGTGCCAGCAGCCAAGAAACCCGGAGGAACACCGGGGAGCTGTTTTTT,CASSQETRRNTGELFF
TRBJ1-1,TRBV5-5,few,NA,TGTGCCAGCAGCTTCGACAGGAGGAACACTGAAGCTTTCTTT,CASSFDRRNTEAFF
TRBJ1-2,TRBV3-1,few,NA,TGTGCCAGCAGCCAATTTCAGGAGGGCTACACCTTC,CASSQFQEGYTF
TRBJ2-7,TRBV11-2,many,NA,TGTGCCAGCAGATCTGACACCTACGAGCAGTACTTC,CASRSDTYEQYF
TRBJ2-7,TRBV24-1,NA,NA,TGTGCCACCGGAACCGGGACCCGACTCTCCTACGAGCAGTACTTC,CATGTGTRLSYEQYF
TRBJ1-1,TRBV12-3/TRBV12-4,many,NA,TGTGCCAGCAGGGGGGGTTATCAGGGACGTCGAACCTCTGAAGCTTTCTTT,CASRGGYQGRRTSEAFF
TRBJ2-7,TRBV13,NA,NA,TGTGCCAGCAGCTTAGGAGGGACTTGGGACTACGAGCAGTACTTC,CASSLGGTWDYEQYF
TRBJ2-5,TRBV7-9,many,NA,TGTGCCAGCAGCCAGCCAGGACAAGGGACGCCGGGGGCCCAGTACTTC,CASSQPGQGTPGAQYF
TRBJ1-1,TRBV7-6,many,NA,TGTGCCAGCAGCTTAAGGGGGGGTACTGAAGCTTTCTTT,CASSLRGGTEAFF
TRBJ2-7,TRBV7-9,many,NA,TGTGCCAGCACGGGCAGTCCCTACGAGCAGTACTTC,CASTGSPYEQYF
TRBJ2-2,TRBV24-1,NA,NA,TGTGCCACCAGTGATTGGCCGAGCACCGGGGAGCTGTTTTTT,CATSDWPSTGELFF
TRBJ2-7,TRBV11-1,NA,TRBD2,TGTGCCAGCAGCTCCGCCCGTTTTAGGGAGGGACGCCACCGCTACGAGCAGTACTTC,CASSSARFREGRHRYEQYF
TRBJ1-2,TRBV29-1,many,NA,TGCAGCGTTGAAGATTTCTATGGCTACACCTTC,CSVEDFYGYTF
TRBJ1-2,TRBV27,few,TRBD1,TGTGCCAGCGGCTGGACAGGGGGAGGGAATGGCTACACCTTC,CASGWTGGGNGYTF
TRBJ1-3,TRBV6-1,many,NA,TGTGCCAGCAGCTCCGGCTCCCTCTCTGGAAACACCATATATTTT,CASSSGSLSGNTIYF
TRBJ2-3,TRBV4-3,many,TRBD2,TGCGCCAGCAGCCAAGACCCAAGGGAGGGAGATACGCAGTATTTT,CASSQDPREGDTQYF
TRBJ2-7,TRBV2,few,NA,TGTGCCAGCAGTGAAGGCCGGGCTCAGTCCTACGAGCAGTACTTC,CASSEGRAQSYEQYF
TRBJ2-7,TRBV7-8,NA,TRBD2,TGTGCCAGCAGCGGGAGGGGTTACGAGCAGTACTTC,CASSGRGYEQYF
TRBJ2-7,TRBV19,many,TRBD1,TGTGCCAGTAGTAACAGGGGGTCGCGGGAGCAGTACTTC,CASSNRGSREQYF
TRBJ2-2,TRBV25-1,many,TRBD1,TGTGCCAGCAGTTACAGGGGAGACGGGGAGCTGTTTTTT,CASSYRGDGELFF
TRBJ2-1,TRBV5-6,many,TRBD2,TGTGCCAGCAGCTCCGTAAATAGCGGGAGTTACAATGAGCAGTTCTTC,CASSSVNSGSYNEQFF
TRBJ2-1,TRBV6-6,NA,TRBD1,TGTGCCAGCATCGTCACAGGGGGCAATGAGCAGTTCTTC,CASIVTGGNEQFF
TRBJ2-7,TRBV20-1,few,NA,TGCAGTGCTAGAGAGCGCCTAAGGCAGGCCCAACCGTACTTC,CSARERLRQAQPYF
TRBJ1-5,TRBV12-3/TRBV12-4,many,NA,TGTGCCAGCAGGTGGCAGGGGAATCAGCCCCAGCATTTT,CASRWQGNQPQHF
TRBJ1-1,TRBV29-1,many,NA,TGCAGCGTTGCTGGGGGCCCTGAAGCTTTCTTT,CSVAGGPEAFF
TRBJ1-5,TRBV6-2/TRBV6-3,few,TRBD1,TGTGCCAGCAGTTACCGCATCGGGGACAGTCTTTATCAGCCCCAGCATTTT,CASSYRIGDSLYQPQHF
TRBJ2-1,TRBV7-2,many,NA,TGTGCCAGCAGCTTAGCGTGGGTTGGGTCCTACAATGAGCAGTTCTTC,CASSLAWVGSYNEQFF
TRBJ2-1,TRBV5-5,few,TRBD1,TGTGCCAGCAGTTCCGGGACAGGCAACAATGAGCAGTTCTTC,CASSSGTGNNEQFF
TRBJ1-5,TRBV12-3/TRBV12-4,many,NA,TGTGCCAGCAGTTTGCGGGTCGGGAATCAGCCCCAGCATTTT,CASSLRVGNQPQHF
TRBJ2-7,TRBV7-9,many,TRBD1,TGTGCCAGCAGCGAGACAGGGGTCTCCTACGAGCAGTACTTC,CASSETGVSYEQYF
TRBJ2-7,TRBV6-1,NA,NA,TGTGCCAGCAGTGATTTTACAGGGCGGGGGGAGCAGTACTTC,CASSDFTGRGEQYF
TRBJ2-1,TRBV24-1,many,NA,TGTGCCACCAGTGGGGCTCGAGACAGACCTCACTACAATGAGCAGTTCTTC,CATSGARDRPHYNEQFF
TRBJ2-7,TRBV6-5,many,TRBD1,TGTGCCAGCAGTTACCCCGGGACAGGCCAATACGAGCAGTACTTC,CASSYPGTGQYEQYF
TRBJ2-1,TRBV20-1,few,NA,TGCAGTGCTAGGAGACTGGGGACCAACAATGAGCAGTTCTTC,CSARRLGTNNEQFF
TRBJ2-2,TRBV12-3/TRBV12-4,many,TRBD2,TGTGCCAGCAGTCCCAGTTTGGGGACTAGCTTTACCGGGGAGCTGTTTTTT,CASSPSLGTSFTGELFF
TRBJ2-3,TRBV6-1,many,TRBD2,TGTGCCAGCAGGGGAGGGACGAGCACAGATACGCAGTATTTT,CASRGGTSTDTQYF
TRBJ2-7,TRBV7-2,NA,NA,TGTGCCAGCAGCTTATACGCCGGACATGTGCACTTC,CASSLYAGHVHF
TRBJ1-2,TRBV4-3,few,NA,TGCGCCAGCAGCCCAAGGGGGGGGTTAAGAGGCTACACCTTC,CASSPRGGLRGYTF
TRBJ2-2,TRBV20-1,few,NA,TGCAGGGGGCGGGCGAACACCGGGGAGCTGTTTTTT,CRGRANTGELFF
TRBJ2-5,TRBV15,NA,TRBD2,TGTGCCACCAGCAGAGGCGGGGGAACAGAGACCCAGTACTTC,CATSRGGGTETQYF
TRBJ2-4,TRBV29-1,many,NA,TGCAGCGTTCTGGGGACCAAAAACATTCAGTACTTC,CSVLGTKNIQYF
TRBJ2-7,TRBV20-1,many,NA,TGCAGTGCTAGGATGCGCTACGAGCAGTACTTC,CSARMRYEQYF